This section outlines one T cell receptor (beta chain) sequence together with its context. This clonotype has ten or more counts. The antigen this receptor binds is unknown. The junction departs from the called germline gene at one end, perhaps through a read error. In light of the paper, this sample's time point label describes: persistent/refractory GD, antithyroid drugs over 5 years with positive TRAb. For both TCR sequencing and RNA sequencing, RNA was extracted from PBMCs in TRIzol. The diagnosis of Graves' disease was made according to American Thyroid Association guidelines. Patients for the study were recruited at an endocrinology department in Xi'an, China. Each patient gave approximately 9 milliliters of peripheral blood, collected in an EDTA anticoagulant tube. Ficoll Paque Plus density gradient separation was used to isolate PBMCs, and no additional T cell sorting was done. An Agilent 2100 Bioanalyzer and agarose gel were used to check RNA quality, while a NanoDrop 2000 measured RNA concentration.

Library construction relied on multiplex PCR. Sequenced on an Illumina HiSeq 4000. TCR beta libraries were built with iRepertoire HTBI primers and Arm-PCR amplification of CDR3 regions. Gel purification was performed on PCR products prior to sequencing. Processing in the source paper ran as follows. Gene usage analysis of CDR3 amino acid clonotypes relied on the roughly 60 TRBV and about 15 TRBJ segments identified across samples. COPE and FqMerger were used to merge the filtered high-quality paired reads into contigs. BLAST was used to align contigs to IMGT TRBV, TRBD and TRBJ reference genes, with CDR3 defined following IMGT. Any clonotype with a frequency above 0.1% was classified as a highly expanded clone. Shannon entropy was used to measure repertoire diversity, and the Gini coefficient was used to measure V-J evenness. A clonotype was considered public if more than one individual shared it. TCRdb reprocessed the public reads (quality trimming at Q25 with fastp, clone calling with MiXCR) and kept in-frame beta chains. Rows with a matching CDR3 protein are joined into one entry that keeps the most common DNA and genes. The V and J calls shown here were made by TCRdb, not taken from the authors' results. In all, the sample holds about 470,000 distinct CDR3 sequences, and less than 25% of those were seen once. Jointly, the top ten make up less than 9% of the sample.

The sample belongs to a study of regulatory T cells in long-lasting Graves disease (dated by TCRdb to the early 2020s). In terms of the full investigation: To count as having persistent Graves' disease, a patient had to have received antithyroid drug treatment for over 5 years with TSH receptor autoantibodies remaining persistently positive. Persistent Graves' disease patients were compared with newly diagnosed Graves' disease patients by peripheral blood TCR sequencing and RNA sequencing. The study was registered as a clinical trial and conducted in China. A total of 35 or so samples were covered by TCR sequencing, comprising around 13 persistent and approximately 20 newly diagnosed Graves' disease patients. Antithyroid drugs had been taken for approximately 10 years on average by persistent Graves' disease patients in the clinical cohort. The paper as a whole reports these results and caveats: Compared with newly diagnosed patients, patients with persistent Graves' disease had lower TCR Shannon entropy and fewer highly expanded clones, which suggests clonal expansion. Sequencing and analysis were restricted to the TCR beta chain. TRBV28, TRBJ1-2 and TRBJ2-5 were preferentially used in persistent disease, while TRBV20-1 and TRBJ2-1 were favored in newly diagnosed disease. The authors acknowledged the small sample size as a limitation that may reduce accuracy. Only peripheral blood was studied, because thyroid tissue, the primary lesion, was inaccessible. Patients with persistent disease shared more public clonotypes (around 3,000) than newly diagnosed patients did (more than 900).

Measured from the cysteine to the phenylalanine, the CDR3 is 12 residues long. The retained sequence is limited to the CDR3, 36 bases, with the frame set at the first base. CDR1 and CDR2 were assigned from the germline V gene as MDHEN and SYDVKM. The chain employs TRBV28 and TRBJ2-7; too little of a D gene remains to name it. The sequence was obtained from a female donor with Graves disease. Sequencing used peripheral blood mononuclear cells (PBMCs), obtained when the disease was refractory, from a patient treated with antithyroid drugs. Read as DNA, the sequence is TGTGCCAGCAGTTTAGGGTCCTCCGAGCAGTACTTC. It translates to CASSLGSSEQYF.